This T cell receptor beta chain originates from a study of brain T cells in children with intractable seizures. Repertoires were generated with immunoSEQ multiplex PCR, while TCRdb's copy carries only in-frame clones and drops some. The data hold under 400,000 clones, with about 94% observed a single time. Time point here: blood from clinic visit 5 months post-surgery; TSC patient then seizure free. This CDR3 comprises 17 residues. Germline V CDR1 and CDR2: SGHRS, YFSETQ. Trimming at V came to 0 bases and at J to 7 bases, leaving 12 bases not matched to a gene. The sample in question was peripheral blood, obtained approximately 5 months after surgery. The TCR was taken from a boy younger than two with tuberous sclerosis and intractable seizures. The chain carries TRBV5-1 and TRBJ1-4, with 7 bases matching TRBD1. The CDR3 reads CASSLGQGGNYGEKLFF. CDR3 in DNA: TGCGCCAGCAGCTTGGGTCAGGGGGGTAATTATGGTGAAAAACTGTTTTTT.